Listed here is a single TCR beta chain. These data are taken from a study of blood T cell repertoires in COVID-19. The CDR3 is 17 amino acids. The V end lost 0 bases, the J end lost 4 bases, and 18 bases lay between the germline ends. The germline V gene encodes CDR1 ENHRY and CDR2 SYGVKD. Sequencing was performed with immunoSEQ multiplex PCR; in TCRdb, only in-frame clones are kept and a portion is missing. The sample has under 50,000 clones, approximately 88% seen once. The V gene is TRBV10-3, the J gene TRBJ1-2; D is possibly TRBD1 (6 bases). The TCR was taken from a woman in her 40s with acute or convalescent COVID-19. Sequenced: peripheral blood. The CDR3 DNA follows: TGTGCCATCAGTGAGTCGGGGGGGGTTTCGACAGGCTATGGCTACACCTTC. Amino acid sequence: CAISESGGVSTGYGYTF.